This T cell receptor (beta chain) was sequenced in a study of blood T cell repertoires in COVID-19. Participants had their cohort set by participant-reported clinical history. The authors' processing: Estimation of nucleated cell counts relied on the amplification of reference gene primers. Method: immunoSEQ multiplex PCR; TCRdb's copy keeps in-frame clones and lacks some. The DNA gave D and trimming, while V, J and clone size come from that table. The sample records about 310,000 clones, 89% being singletons. Sequenced sample: PBMCs or T cells enriched from blood (not recorded which). The receptor was derived from a woman in her thirties or forties who had recovered from COVID-19.

CDR3: CASGVSDRDYEQYF. The CDR3 DNA is TGTGCCAGCGGGGTATCGGACAGGGACTACGAGCAGTACTTC. The rearrangement links TRBV6-5 to TRBJ2-7, with 8 bases lining up with TRBD1. The CDR3 runs to 14 residues. Losses at the gene ends were 8 bases for V and 3 bases for J; bases not matched to a gene: 9. CDR1 MNHEY and CDR2 SVGAGI come from the germline V gene.